The 27 T cell receptor beta chains below were found in one sample sequenced in a study of blood T cell repertoires in COVID-19. The assay was immunoSEQ multiplex PCR, and TCRdb's table has in-frame clones only and misses some. The repertoire holds 150,000 or so clones, with approximately 85% as singletons. The sample comprised peripheral blood. The receptors originated from a woman aged 60 to 75 with COVID-19, enrolled during active disease.

The chain joins TRBV7-2 to TRBJ2-3; 8 bases map to TRBD2. V trimming: 4 bases; J trimming: 1 base; junction bases outside the gene matches: 13. CDR1 is SGHTA, CDR2 FQGNSA, per germline. The CDR3 runs 18 residues. This CDR3 reads CASSSFPRGGLGTDTQYF. The CDR3 coding sequence is TGTGCCAGCAGCTCTTTCCCCCGGGGGGGGCTAGGCACAGATACGCAGTATTTT.

This chain links TRBV5-1 with TRBJ1-1; D is undetermined. V was cut by 3 bases and J by 1 base, with 7 bases left in between. The CDR3 extends over 13 amino acids. Germline V gene sequence: CDR1 SGHRS, CDR2 YFSETQ. The CDR3: CASSWAENTEAFF. The CDR3 region has the DNA TGCGCCAGCAGCTGGGCAGAGAACACTGAAGCTTTCTTT. The full variable domain, with the rest looked up from reference TRBV5-1 and TRBJ1-1, is KAGVTQTPRYLIKTRGQQVTLSCSPISGHRSVSWYQQTPGQGLQFLFEYFSETQRNKGNFPGRFSGRQFSNSRSEMNVSTLELGDSALYLCASSWAENTEAFFGQGTRLTVV.

The rearrangement uses TRBV6-2 or TRBV6-3 and TRBJ1-1; a weak D match, TRBD1 (6 bases). This CDR3 comprises 14 residues. Germline CDR1 reads MNHEY; CDR2 reads SVGEGT. V lost 6 bases, J lost 1 base, and 12 bases lay in between. The CDR3 DNA reads TGTGCCAGCAGCCCCGGACAGACGAACACTGAAGCTTTCTTT. This translates into CASSPGQTNTEAFF.

The V gene is TRBV7-9, the J gene TRBJ2-2; 9 bases agree with TRBD2. The CDR3 totals 17 residues. After removal of 2 bases from V and 6 bases from J, the junction contained 10 bases not matched to a gene. Germline values: CDR1 SEHNR, CDR2 FQNEAQ (reference sequence). The CDR3 DNA follows: TGTGCCAGCAGCTTAAGAACCCTAGCGGGGTATCCCGGGGAGCTGTTTTTT. Translated, it gives CASSLRTLAGYPGELFF.

This clone was observed once. The J gene is TRBJ1-3, the V gene TRBV25-1; D is unresolved. V lost 3 bases, J lost 1 base, and 7 bases lay in between. This CDR3 is 14 amino acids long. Germline V CDR1 and CDR2: MGHDK, SYGVNS. DNA for the CDR3: TGTGCCAGCAGTGACTTCGGTTCTGGAAACACCATATATTTT. It codes for CASSDFGSGNTIYF.

The chain links TRBV6-1 to TRBJ2-2; possibly TRBD2 for D (7 bases). The CDR3 runs to 14 residues. V lost 3 bases to trimming and J lost 3 bases, with 8 bases between them. Germline assignment: CDR1 MNHNS and CDR2 SASEGT. DNA of the CDR3: TGTGCCAGCAGTGAGGGGGGGCACACCGGGGAGCTGTTTTTT. Amino acid sequence: CASSEGGHTGELFF.

This chain uses TRBV5-1 with TRBJ2-2; 8 nucleotides line up with TRBD2. The CDR3 sequence is 16 residues long. Germline V gene data show CDR1 as SGHRS and CDR2 as YFSETQ. V shed 4 bases and J 1 base; nucleotides not matched to a gene: 6. CDR3 sequence: CASSPAGGQNTGELFF. In nucleotides, the CDR3 is TGCGCCAGCAGCCCCGCGGGGGGACAGAACACCGGGGAGCTGTTTTTT.

V is TRBV6-2 or TRBV6-3 and J is TRBJ2-7; D may be TRBD1 (7 bases). This CDR3 is built from 15 residues. Germline assignment: CDR1 MNHEY and CDR2 SVGEGT. The V end lost 2 bases, the J end lost 2 bases, and 13 bases lay between the germline ends. CDR3 coding DNA: TGTGCCAGCAGTTACGCGGGACAGCTCCCCTACGAGCAGTACTTC. Its translation is CASSYAGQLPYEQYF.

The chain couples TRBV9 to TRBJ1-2; D is unresolved. Germline lookup yields CDR1 SGDLS and CDR2 YYNGEE. V was clipped by 4 bases and J by 8 bases, with 21 bases between them. This CDR3 has 15 amino acids. The CDR3 reads CASSPTPVKGEGYTF. The CDR3 DNA reads TGTGCCAGCAGCCCCACCCCCGTGAAGGGAGAGGGCTACACCTTC.

This clone showed up just once. The chain is built from TRBV30 and TRBJ1-1, with D possibly being TRBD1 (5 bases). Trimming stripped 3 bases from V and 6 bases from J, with 23 bases between. The CDR3 is 16 amino acids. Germline V gene lookup returns CDR1 GTSNPN and CDR2 SVGIG (reference sequence). This chain's CDR3 is CAWSEPTLTGDSEAFF. In nucleotides, the CDR3 is TGTGCCTGGAGCGAACCGACGCTGACGGGGGACTCTGAAGCTTTCTTT.

The gene calls are TRBV4-1 and TRBJ2-1; 9 bases match TRBD2. CDR3 length equals 17 residues. Losses at the gene ends were 4 bases for V and 3 bases for J; bases not matched to a gene: 10. Germline lookup yields CDR1 MGHRA and CDR2 YSYEKL. CDR3 in DNA: TGCGCCAGCAGCCCTCGGGGGCTAGCGGGAAACTACAATGAGCAGTTCTTC. Amino acid sequence: CASSPRGLAGNYNEQFF.

The rearrangement uses TRBV19 and TRBJ2-3, with a weak D call TRBD1 (5 bases). The CDR3 sequence is 15 residues long. Germline CDR1 LNHDA, CDR2 SQIVND (reference sequence). Trimming removed 3 bases at V and 0 bases at J, with 10 bases between. The CDR3 nucleotides read TGTGCCAGTAGTATTAGACAGACTAGCACAGATACGCAGTATTTT. Translation: CASSIRQTSTDTQYF.

The V gene is TRBV28, the J gene TRBJ2-5, with 10 bases identical to TRBD2. Germline V gene lookup returns CDR1 MDHEN and CDR2 SYDVKM. The CDR3 loop spans 15 amino acids. Trimming cost V 1 base and J 1 base; bases outside gene matches: 0. Here the CDR3 DNA reads TGTGCCAGCAGTTTATTAGCGGGGGGCCAAGAGACCCAGTACTTC. This translates into CASSLLAGGQETQYF.

This chain joins TRBV5-1 and TRBJ2-5, with TRBD2 matching over 16 bases. The germline gives CDR1 SGHRS, CDR2 YFSETQ. The CDR3 loop spans 17 amino acids. The J segment lost 4 bases and the V segment lost 0 bases, leaving 3 bases of the junction unmatched. In DNA form, the CDR3 reads TGCGCCAGCAGCTTGGTAGGGACTAGCGGGGGGGCAGAGACCCAGTACTTC. It codes for CASSLVGTSGGAETQYF.

This clone was seen just once. This rearrangement joins TRBV6-5 to TRBJ1-2; 10 positions match TRBD1. CDR1 is MNHEY and CDR2 is SVGAGI in the germline V gene. There are 12 residues in the CDR3. V lost 4 bases, J lost 9 bases, and 2 bases stayed unmatched. The CDR3 protein is CASSLDRGSYTF. The CDR3 DNA follows: TGTGCCAGCAGTTTGGACAGGGGGAGCTACACCTTC.

For this clone: Other nucleotide sequences from this sample produce the same CDR3. This sequence joins TRBV24-1 and TRBJ2-3; D is perhaps TRBD1 (6 bases). The CDR3 runs 12 residues. The ends were cut back, 9 bases at V and 2 bases at J, with 8 bases in the middle. Looked up from germline, CDR1 is KGHDR and CDR2 is SFDVKD. This chain's CDR3 is CATRDTTDTQYF. The CDR3, as DNA: TGTGCCACCCGGGACACCACAGATACGCAGTATTTT.

This chain joins TRBV13 and TRBJ2-2; 10 bases map to TRBD2. Losses at the gene ends were 6 bases for V and 7 bases for J; bases not matched to a gene: 11. The CDR3 consists of 16 residues. Germline V lookup: CDR1 PRHDT, CDR2 FYEKMQ (reference sequence). The CDR3 DNA reads as TGTGCCAGCAGTTACCTGGGACTAGCGTACGGCGGGGAGCTGTTTTTT. Its translation is CASSYLGLAYGGELFF.

This chain connects TRBV27 to TRBJ2-5, with D possibly TRBD1 on 5 matching bases. The CDR3 spans 13 residues. V was clipped by 6 bases and J by 7 bases, with 15 bases between them. Germline lookup yields CDR1 MNHEY and CDR2 SMNVEV (reference sequence). Here the CDR3 DNA reads TGTGCCAGCAGCGACAGTGTCAGCTGGACCCAGTACTTC. It specifies CASSDSVSWTQYF.

V gene TRBV11-2 combines with J gene TRBJ2-4, with D possibly matching TRBD1 (7 bases). The ends were cut back, 2 bases at V and 5 bases at J, with 22 bases in the middle. Germline loops: CDR1 SGHAT, CDR2 FQNNGV. The CDR3 has 18 amino acids. This CDR3 is CASSLTVWARGVENIQYF. The DNA for the CDR3 is TGTGCCAGCAGCTTAACAGTTTGGGCCAGGGGGGTCGAAAACATTCAGTACTTC.

The V and J genes are TRBV11-2 and TRBJ2-3, with TRBD2 matching over 10 bases. Losses at the gene ends were 5 bases for V and 2 bases for J; bases not matched to a gene: 7. Germline V gene lookup returns CDR1 SGHAT and CDR2 FQNNGV. The CDR3 runs to 16 residues. CDR3 region: CASSPRSGGHTDTQYF. Written as DNA, the CDR3 is TGTGCCAGCAGCCCCCGTAGCGGGGGGCACACAGATACGCAGTATTTT.

The J gene is TRBJ2-3, the V gene TRBV11-2; D uncertain. The CDR3 has 13 amino acids. The V and J ends lost 4 bases and 4 bases respectively, with 9 bases between them. Germline V gives CDR1 SGHAT, CDR2 FQNNGV. The CDR3 nucleotides are TGTGCCAGCAGCTCAAATGGAGCAGATACGCAGTATTTT. As protein: CASSSNGADTQYF. The whole variable domain, remainder taken from reference TRBV11-2 and TRBJ2-3, is EAGVAQSPRYKIIEKRQSVAFWCNPISGHATLYWYQQILGQGPKLLIQFQNNGVVDDSQLPKDRFSAERLKGVDSTLKIQPAKLEDSAVYLCASSSNGADTQYFGPGTRLTVL.

The V call is TRBV6-5, the J call TRBJ2-7; perhaps TRBD1 as D (5 bases). Germline lookup yields CDR1 MNHEY and CDR2 SVGAGI. The CDR3 runs to 14 residues. V was shortened by 4 bases and J by 1 base, with 11 bases between the two germline ends. Here the CDR3 reads CASSWTSISYEQYF. The CDR3 DNA reads as TGTGCCAGCAGTTGGACAAGTATATCCTACGAGCAGTACTTC.

This sequence joins TRBV7-8 and TRBJ2-1; 14 nucleotides line up with TRBD2. The CDR3 is made up of 16 amino acids. Trimming at V came to 5 bases and at J to 10 bases, leaving 10 bases not matched to a gene. Germline CDR1 is SGHVS and CDR2 is FQNEAQ. The CDR3 sequence: CASSPGLAGVTGEQFF. In DNA form, the CDR3 reads TGTGCCAGCAGCCCGGGACTAGCGGGGGTAACGGGCGAGCAGTTCTTC. Full variable domain (outside the CDR3, taken from reference TRBV7-8 and TRBJ2-1): GAGVSQSPRYKVAKRGQDVALRCDPISGHVSLFWYQQALGQGPEFLTYFQNEAQLDKSGLPSDRFFAERPEGSVSTLKIQRTQQEDSAVYLCASSPGLAGVTGEQFFGPGTRLTVL.

This clone was seen a single time. In nucleotides, the CDR3 is TGTGCTAGTAAGGGGACAGGGGGAAGGGGGGCTTATCAGCCCCAGCATTTT. It encodes CASKGTGGRGAYQPQHF. V is TRBV12-5 and J is TRBJ1-5, with 11 bases aligning to TRBD1. The germline V gene encodes CDR1 LGHNT and CDR2 FRNRAP. V trimming: 8 bases; J trimming: 5 bases; junction bases outside the gene matches: 14. The CDR3 is 17 amino acids.

The rearrangement links TRBV7-3 to TRBJ2-3, with TRBD2 identical over 11 bases. In germline, CDR1 is SGHTA, CDR2 FQGTGA. This CDR3 has 14 residues. The V segment lost 5 bases and the J segment 5 bases; nucleotides outside the gene matches: 3. CDR3 sequence: CASSLLAGEDTQYF. In DNA, the CDR3 is TGTGCCAGCAGCCTACTAGCGGGGGAAGATACGCAGTATTTT.

V gene TRBV2 combines with J gene TRBJ2-5; unclear D gene. CDR1 and CDR2 from the germline V gene are SNHLY and FYNNEI. This CDR3 is 14 amino acids long. Trimming shortened V by 4 bases and J by 1 base, and 10 bases separated the two germline ends. The CDR3 loop reads CASSAWSSQETQYF. CDR3 coding DNA: TGTGCCAGCAGTGCGTGGTCGAGCCAAGAGACCCAGTACTTC.

The chain carries TRBV10-3 and TRBJ2-1, with D perhaps TRBD1 (5 bases). CDR1 and CDR2 from the germline V gene are ENHRY and SYGVKD. Between the trimmed V and J ends, which lost 6 bases and 8 bases, there was a span of 11 bases. CDR3 length equals 12 residues. The CDR3 region is CAISRTYDEQFF. The CDR3 DNA sequence: TGTGCCATCAGCCGGACATATGATGAGCAGTTCTTC.